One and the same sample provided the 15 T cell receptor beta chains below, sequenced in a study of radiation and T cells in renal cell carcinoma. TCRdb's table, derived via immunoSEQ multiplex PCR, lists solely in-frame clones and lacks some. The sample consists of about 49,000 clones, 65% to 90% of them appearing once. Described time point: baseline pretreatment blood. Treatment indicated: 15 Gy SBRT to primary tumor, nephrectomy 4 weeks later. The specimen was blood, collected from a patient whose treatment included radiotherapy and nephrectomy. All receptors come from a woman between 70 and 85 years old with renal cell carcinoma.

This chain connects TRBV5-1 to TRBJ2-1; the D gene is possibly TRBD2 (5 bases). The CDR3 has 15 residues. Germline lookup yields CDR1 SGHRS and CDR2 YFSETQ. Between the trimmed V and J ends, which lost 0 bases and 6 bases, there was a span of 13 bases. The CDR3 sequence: CASSLASGLFNEQFF. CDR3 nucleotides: TGCGCCAGCAGCTTGGCCTCCGGACTCTTCAATGAGCAGTTCTTC.

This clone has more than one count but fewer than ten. CDR3 residues: CASSFNANEQFF. The DNA of the CDR3 is TGTGCCAGCAGCTTTAACGCAAATGAGCAGTTCTTC. V usage is TRBV7-2 and J usage is TRBJ2-1; no firm D call. Trimming left V 3 bases short and J 7 bases short, with 7 bases between. This CDR3 is 12 amino acids long. Germline CDR1 SGHTA, CDR2 FQGNSA.

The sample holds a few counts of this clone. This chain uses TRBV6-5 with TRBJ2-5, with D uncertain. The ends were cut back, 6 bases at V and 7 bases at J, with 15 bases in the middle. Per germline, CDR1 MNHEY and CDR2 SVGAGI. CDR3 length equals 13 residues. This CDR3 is CASSNGVRGTQYF. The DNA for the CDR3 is TGTGCCAGCAGCAACGGAGTCCGAGGGACCCAGTACTTC.

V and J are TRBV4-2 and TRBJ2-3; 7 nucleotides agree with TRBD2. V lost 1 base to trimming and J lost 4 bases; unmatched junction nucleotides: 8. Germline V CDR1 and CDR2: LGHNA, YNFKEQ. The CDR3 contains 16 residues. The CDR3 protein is CASSQAPTSASDTQYF. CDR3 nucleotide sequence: TGTGCCAGCAGCCAAGCCCCCACTAGCGCCTCAGATACGCAGTATTTT.

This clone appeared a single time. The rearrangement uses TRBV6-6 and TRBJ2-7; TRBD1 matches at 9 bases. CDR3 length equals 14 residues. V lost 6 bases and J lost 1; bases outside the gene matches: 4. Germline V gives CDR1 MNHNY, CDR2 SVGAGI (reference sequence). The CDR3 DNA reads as TGTGCCAGCAGAGAAGGACAGGGGTCCTACGAGCAGTACTTC. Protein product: CASREGQGSYEQYF.

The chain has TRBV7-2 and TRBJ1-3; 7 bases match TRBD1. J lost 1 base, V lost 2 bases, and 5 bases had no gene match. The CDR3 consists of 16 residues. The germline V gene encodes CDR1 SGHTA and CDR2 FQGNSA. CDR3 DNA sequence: TGTGCCAGCAGCTTAAGGGAGGGGGCATCTGGAAACACCATATATTTT. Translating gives CASSLREGASGNTIYF.

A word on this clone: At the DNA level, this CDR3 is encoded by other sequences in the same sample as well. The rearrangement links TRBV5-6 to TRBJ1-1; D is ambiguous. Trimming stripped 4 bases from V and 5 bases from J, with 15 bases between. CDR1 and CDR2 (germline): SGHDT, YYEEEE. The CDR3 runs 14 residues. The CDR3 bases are TGTGCCAGCAGCCTGGGTCAGTCGCGGACTGAAGCTTTCTTT. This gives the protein CASSLGQSRTEAFF.

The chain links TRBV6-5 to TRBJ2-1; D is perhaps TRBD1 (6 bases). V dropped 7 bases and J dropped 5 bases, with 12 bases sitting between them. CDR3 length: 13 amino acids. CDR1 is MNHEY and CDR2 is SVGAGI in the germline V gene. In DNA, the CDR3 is TGTGCCAGCACCCCAGGGGCGAACAATGAGCAGTTCTTC. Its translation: CASTPGANNEQFF.

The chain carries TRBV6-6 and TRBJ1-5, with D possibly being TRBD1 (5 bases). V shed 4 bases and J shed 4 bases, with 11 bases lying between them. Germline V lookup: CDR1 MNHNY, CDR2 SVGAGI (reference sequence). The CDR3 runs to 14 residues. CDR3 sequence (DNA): TGTGCCAGCAGTTTAGACAGAAAAAATCAGCCCCAGCATTTT. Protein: CASSLDRKNQPQHF.

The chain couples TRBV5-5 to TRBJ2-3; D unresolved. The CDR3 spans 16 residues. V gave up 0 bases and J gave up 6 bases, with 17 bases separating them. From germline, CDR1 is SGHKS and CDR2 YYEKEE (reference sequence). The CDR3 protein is CASSLDRTNRFDTQYF. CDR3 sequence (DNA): TGTGCCAGCAGCTTGGATAGGACCAACCGCTTCGATACGCAGTATTTT.

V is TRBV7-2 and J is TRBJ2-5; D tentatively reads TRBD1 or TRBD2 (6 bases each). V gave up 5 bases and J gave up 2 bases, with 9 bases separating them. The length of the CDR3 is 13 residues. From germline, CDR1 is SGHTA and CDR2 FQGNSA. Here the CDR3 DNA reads TGTGCCAGCAGCGCGGGACAACAAGAGACCCAGTACTTC. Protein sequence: CASSAGQQETQYF.

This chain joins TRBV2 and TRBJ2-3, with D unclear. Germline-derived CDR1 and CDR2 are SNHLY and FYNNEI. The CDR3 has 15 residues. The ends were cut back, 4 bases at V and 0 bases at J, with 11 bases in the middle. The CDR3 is CASSVTPDSTDTQYF. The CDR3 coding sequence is TGTGCCAGCAGTGTAACCCCGGATAGCACAGATACGCAGTATTTT. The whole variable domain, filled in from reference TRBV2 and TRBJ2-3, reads EPEVTQTPSHQVTQMGQEVILRCVPISNHLYFYWYRQILGQKVEFLVSFYNNEISEKSEIFDDQFSVERPDGSNFTLKIRSTKLEDSAMYFCASSVTPDSTDTQYFGPGTRLTVL.

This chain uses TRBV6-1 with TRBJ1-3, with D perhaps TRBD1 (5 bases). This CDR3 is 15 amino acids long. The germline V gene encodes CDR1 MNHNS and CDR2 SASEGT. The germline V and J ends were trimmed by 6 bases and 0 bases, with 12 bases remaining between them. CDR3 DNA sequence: TGTGCCAGCAGGTCAGGGCTCGTCTCTGGAAACACCATATATTTT. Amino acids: CASRSGLVSGNTIYF.

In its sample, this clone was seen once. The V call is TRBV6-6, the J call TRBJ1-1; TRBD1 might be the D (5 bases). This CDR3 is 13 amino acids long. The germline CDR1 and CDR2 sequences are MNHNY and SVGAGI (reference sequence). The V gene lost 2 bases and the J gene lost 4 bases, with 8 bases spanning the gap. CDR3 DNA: TGTGCCAGCAGTTACGGGGGGGGCACTGAAGCTTTCTTT. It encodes CASSYGGGTEAFF.

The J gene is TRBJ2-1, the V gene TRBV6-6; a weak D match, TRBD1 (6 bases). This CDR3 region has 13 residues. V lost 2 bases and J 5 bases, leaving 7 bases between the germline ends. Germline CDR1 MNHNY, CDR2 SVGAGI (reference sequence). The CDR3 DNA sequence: TGTGCCAGCAGTTACAGGACAGACAATGAGCAGTTCTTC. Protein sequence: CASSYRTDNEQFF.